Presented here are 24 T cell receptor beta chains from one specimen sequenced in a study of CD8+CD57+ T cells in acquired aplastic anemia. Those patients picked for sequencing had displayed CD8+CD57+ cell expansion on flow cytometry. The TCR beta profiling, which covered VDJ combination and CDR3 sequence, was carried out using genomic DNA as the template. MiXCR was run by TCRdb on the reads, yielding one entry per CDR3 protein. The data hold about 160,000 distinct CDR3 sequences, with 40% to 60% observed a single time. The sequencing input was sorted CD4+, CD8+, or CD8+CD57+ T cells (not recorded which) from PBMCs. The receptors shown here come from a human donor with aplastic anemia.

As concerns this clonotype: A much larger clone differs by one base, so this may be a read error. The rearrangement joins TRBV9 to TRBJ2-5; 10 bases fit TRBD2. CDR3 size: 15 residues. Trimming cost V 7 bases and J 2 bases; bases outside gene matches: 8. The germline V gene encodes CDR1 SGDLS and CDR2 YYNGEE. This chain's CDR3 is CASGASSGSQETQYF. The CDR3 DNA follows: TGTGCCAGCGGCGCCTCTAGCGGGAGTCAAGAGACCCAGTACTTC.

This clonotype was picked up many times. The rearrangement links TRBV9 to TRBJ1-1; weak D call: TRBD1 (5 bases). The CDR3 loop spans 16 amino acids. Germline V gene data show CDR1 as SGDLS and CDR2 as YYNGEE. The germline V and J ends were trimmed by 1 base and 3 bases, with 16 bases remaining between them. The CDR3 region has the DNA TGTGCCAGCAGCGTACCTCGGACCGGGGACCACACTGAAGCTTTCTTT. As protein: CASSVPRTGDHTEAFF.

This clonotype was observed many times. This sequence joins TRBV5-1 and TRBJ2-4, with D unresolved. Germline V CDR1 and CDR2: SGHRS, YFSETQ. The V gene lost 3 bases and the J gene lost 0 bases, with 16 bases spanning the gap. This CDR3 contains 17 residues. CDR3 nucleotide sequence: TGCGCCAGCAGCTCCCCAGGAACTATCGAAGCCAAAAACATTCAGTACTTC. Its protein is CASSSPGTIEAKNIQYF.

The V gene is TRBV2, the J gene TRBJ1-1; D is possibly TRBD1 (5 bases). The V end was cut by 7 bases, the J end by 5 bases, with 17 bases between. This CDR3 comprises 14 residues. Germline-derived CDR1 and CDR2 are SNHLY and FYNNEI. The CDR3 region has the DNA TGTGCCAGCACCGGCCCAGGGCTGAGGACTGAAGCTTTCTTT. Protein: CASTGPGLRTEAFF.

This clonotype was observed at least ten times. This chain uses TRBV5-1 with TRBJ2-1, with TRBD2 matching over 12 bases. The CDR3 covers 19 residues. Germline V gives CDR1 SGHRS, CDR2 YFSETQ. The ends lost 0 bases at V and 0 bases at J; junction bases unmatched: 7. The DNA of the CDR3 is TGCGCCAGCAGCTTGGGCCTAGCGGGAGGGCCTAGCTCCTACAATGAGCAGTTCTTC. Protein: CASSLGLAGGPSSYNEQFF.

This clonotype was seen only once. The V gene is TRBV28, the J gene TRBJ2-7; D could derive from TRBD1 or TRBD2 (5 bases each). The germline gives CDR1 MDHEN, CDR2 SYDVKM. This CDR3 contains 12 residues. The V gene lost 6 bases and the J gene lost 3 bases, with 9 bases spanning the gap. CDR3 bases: TGTGCCAGCAGCAGGGACCTCTACGAGCAGTACTTC. Translating it yields CASSRDLYEQYF.

The gene calls are TRBV2 and TRBJ2-7; 13 bases fit TRBD2. The assigned J gene may be wrong: the sequence end matches TRBJ2-5 better. CDR1 is SNHLY and CDR2 is FYNNEI in the germline V gene. The CDR3 contains 16 residues. CDR3 sequence: CASRQLAGGFQETQYF. In DNA form, the CDR3 reads TGTGCCAGCAGGCAACTAGCGGGGGGGTTCCAAGAGACCCAGTACTTC.

This clonotype has at least ten counts. The V call is TRBV29-1, the J call TRBJ2-7, with D possibly being TRBD1 or TRBD2 (5 bases each). Germline V CDR1 and CDR2: SQVTM, ANQGSEA. The CDR3 totals 17 residues. Trimming removed 4 bases from V and 2 bases from J, with 24 bases in between. The CDR3 nucleotides are TGCAGCGTTGTTGGGAGTAGGCCCGGGACGTTGACCTACGAGCAGTACTTC. This translates into CSVVGSRPGTLTYEQYF.

This clonotype occurred many times. The J gene is TRBJ2-7, the V gene TRBV29-1; D is uncertain. Germline V gene lookup returns CDR1 SQVTM and CDR2 ANQGSEA. The CDR3 covers 14 residues. Trimming took off 5 bases at V and 4 bases at J, with 18 bases between the two ends. The CDR3, as DNA: TGCAGCGTTATAAGCCAGAATACGGCGTACGAGCAGTACTTC. Translated: CSVISQNTAYEQYF.

Ten or more counts support this clonotype. In DNA, the CDR3 is TGTGCCAGCAGTCGGCCCAGGGTCGGGGGCAATGAGCAGTTCTTC. Protein sequence: CASSRPRVGGNEQFF. This chain uses TRBV6-4 with TRBJ2-1; perhaps TRBD2 as D (6 bases). Germline V gives CDR1 MRHNA, CDR2 SNTAGT. CDR3 length equals 15 residues. Trimming took 5 bases from V and 6 from J, leaving 17 bases between them.

This clonotype appeared many times. V usage is TRBV6-5 and J usage is TRBJ2-1, with a weak D call TRBD1 (5 bases). The CDR3 is 13 residues long. With 2 bases removed from V and 7 bases from J, the gap between germline ends came to 9 bases. The germline CDR1 and CDR2 sequences are MNHEY and SVGAGI. The CDR3 sequence: CASSYGAENEQFF. CDR3 nucleotides: TGTGCCAGCAGTTACGGGGCAGAGAATGAGCAGTTCTTC.

The chain employs TRBV7-2 and TRBJ2-7; weak D call: TRBD2 (5 bases). This CDR3 has 13 residues. Germline V gene data show CDR1 as SGHTA and CDR2 as FQGNSA. Trimming cost V 1 base and J 5 bases, with 9 bases left between them. The DNA for the CDR3 is TGTGCCAGCAGCTTAGAGCGGTTCCACGAGCAGTACTTC. Translating it yields CASSLERFHEQYF. Full variable domain (rest looked up from reference TRBV7-2 and TRBJ2-7): GAGVSQSPSNKVTEKGKDVELRCDPISGHTALYWYRQSLGQGLEFLIYFQGNSAPDKSGLPSDRFSAERTGGSVSTLTIQRTQQEDSAVYLCASSLERFHEQYFGPGTRLTVT.

This clonotype was detected many times. The V call is TRBV15, the J call TRBJ2-5, with 8 bases that match TRBD2. The germline gives CDR1 LNHNV, CDR2 YYDKDF (reference sequence). J gave up 4 bases and V 0 bases, and 4 bases lay outside the gene matches. The CDR3 contains 15 residues. This chain's CDR3 is CATSRDILAGETQYF. The CDR3 DNA sequence: TGTGCCACCAGCAGAGATATCCTAGCGGGAGAGACCCAGTACTTC.

This clonotype has a count of ten or more. This chain connects TRBV25-1 to TRBJ1-1; a weak D match, TRBD1 (6 bases). Deletions cut 4 bases from V and 10 bases from J, with 13 bases between. The CDR3 runs 12 residues. CDR1 is MGHDK, CDR2 SYGVNS, per germline. The CDR3 bases are TGTGCCAGCAGTGTTACAGGGCCGACAGCTTTCTTT. Its translation is CASSVTGPTAFF.

The chain uses TRBV5-4 and TRBJ1-5; D unclear. Trimming left V 1 base short and J 0 bases short, with 8 bases between. The CDR3 loop spans 15 amino acids. Per germline, CDR1 SGHNT and CDR2 YYREEE (reference sequence). DNA for the CDR3: TGTGCCAGCAGCTTGACGCCAGATAGCAATCAGCCCCAGCATTTT. Protein product: CASSLTPDSNQPQHF. The whole variable domain, filled in from reference TRBV5-4 and TRBJ1-5, reads ETGVTQSPTHLIKTRGQQVTLRCSSQSGHNTVSWYQQALGQGPQFIFQYYREEENGRGNFPPRFSGLQFPNYSSELNVNALELDDSALYLCASSLTPDSNQPQHFGDGTRLSIL.

This clonotype has ten or more counts. The rearrangement joins TRBV6-6 to TRBJ2-1, with TRBD2 as a possible D gene (6 bases). The CDR3 spans 14 residues. Germline assignment: CDR1 MNHNY and CDR2 SVGAGI (reference sequence). V was trimmed by 5 bases and J by 3 bases, leaving 11 bases between them. Here the CDR3 reads CASSQWRDYNEQFF. CDR3 in DNA: TGTGCCAGCAGTCAGTGGCGGGACTACAATGAGCAGTTCTTC.

The DNA of the CDR3 is TGCAGTGCTAGTGGGGGGCGACCACCGGCGACTGAAGCTTTCTTT. Its translation is CSASGGRPPATEAFF. The V call is TRBV20-1, the J call TRBJ1-1; the D gene is possibly TRBD1 (6 bases). Germline lookup yields CDR1 DFQATT and CDR2 SNEGSKA (reference sequence). The CDR3 runs to 15 residues. Trimming shortened V by 3 bases and J by 5 bases, and 19 bases separated the two germline ends.

Here the CDR3 DNA reads TGTGCCAGCAGCGTACTAGGACAGGGCTTCAATGAGCAGTTCTTC. Protein sequence: CASSVLGQGFNEQFF. V usage is TRBV9 and J usage is TRBJ2-1; 8 nucleotides line up with TRBD1. CDR3 length: 15 residues. From germline, CDR1 is SGDLS and CDR2 YYNGEE. Trimming took 1 base from V and 6 from J; bases not matched to a gene: 6.

The genes are TRBV7-2 and TRBJ1-1, with D possibly being TRBD1 (5 bases). Trimming took off 1 base at V and 4 bases at J, with 13 bases between the two ends. Germline lookup yields CDR1 SGHTA and CDR2 FQGNSA. The CDR3 contains 15 residues. DNA of the CDR3: TGTGCCAGCAGCTTAGAGCCAGGGCGGGGCACTGAAGCTTTCTTT. It specifies CASSLEPGRGTEAFF.

The J gene is TRBJ2-3, the V gene TRBV24-1, with 10 bases that match TRBD2. V gave up 3 bases and J gave up 5 bases; unmatched junction bases: 7. This CDR3 region has 16 residues. Germline CDR1 reads KGHDR; CDR2 reads SFDVKD. The CDR3 loop reads CATSDRLAGAGDTQYF. CDR3 DNA sequence: TGTGCCACCAGTGATCGCCTAGCGGGAGCGGGAGATACGCAGTATTTT.

This clonotype occurred a few times. The CDR3 loop reads CASIKDSYGYTF. The CDR3 nucleotides are TGTGCCAGCATAAAGGACAGCTATGGCTACACCTTC. V and J are TRBV2 and TRBJ1-2; the D gene is possibly TRBD1 (6 bases). Between the trimmed V and J ends, which lost 7 bases and 4 bases, there was a span of 10 bases. This CDR3 comprises 12 residues. Germline lookup yields CDR1 SNHLY and CDR2 FYNNEI.

This clonotype has at least ten counts. V usage is TRBV2 and J usage is TRBJ1-2; D possibly corresponds to TRBD1 (6 bases). V shed 10 bases and J shed 0 bases, with 24 bases lying between them. In germline, CDR1 is SNHLY, CDR2 FYNNEI. The CDR3 is 17 residues long. The CDR3 spells CATDPLGGQTTNYGYTF. For the CDR3, the DNA is TGTGCCACCGATCCTCTCGGGGGCCAGACAACTAACTATGGCTACACCTTC.

Ten or more counts support this clonotype. The chain is built from TRBV5-6 and TRBJ2-3, with 7 bases aligning to TRBD1. Looked up from germline, CDR1 is SGHDT and CDR2 is YYEEEE. J was trimmed by 3 bases and V by 0 bases; bases with no gene match: 1. CDR3 length: 14 amino acids. In nucleotides, the CDR3 is TGTGCCAGCAGCTTGGGGACAGGTACAGATACGCAGTATTTT. This translates into CASSLGTGTDTQYF.

The V call is TRBV2, the J call TRBJ1-5, with 8 bases aligning to TRBD1. This CDR3 has 14 amino acids. V gave up 4 bases and J gave up 8 bases; unmatched junction bases: 7. CDR1 and CDR2 from the germline V gene are SNHLY and FYNNEI. CDR3: CASSARQGSEPQHF. The CDR3 region has the DNA TGTGCCAGCAGTGCGCGACAGGGGTCGGAGCCCCAGCATTTT.